Listed below are T cell receptor beta chains from one sample, sequenced in a study of T cells of healthy individuals. In TCRdb, the 5' RACE reads were re-called with MiXCR into one record per CDR3 protein. The sample includes fewer than 75,000 distinct CDR3 sequences, 15% to 20% of them seen just once. The receptor source for this set is a human donor in good health. Each CDR3 is given with its conserved first and last residue. A D gene is named only where the DNA matches it firmly. Not all rows give a size; the values are once, few, many and, for expanded clones, a class.

j_call d_call v_call clone_size cdr3_aa cdr3_nt
TRBJ1-2 . TRBV7-2 few CASSLAWDRQYGYTF TGTGCCAGCAGCTTAGCGTGGGACCGTCAATATGGCTACACCTTC
TRBJ1-2 . TRBV12-3/TRBV12-4 . CASSPRGAGYGYTF TGTGCCAGCAGTCCCAGGGGCGCTGGCTATGGCTACACCTTC
TRBJ2-4 TRBD2 TRBV20-1 many CSGERGKNIQYF TGCAGTGGCGAGCGGGGTAAAAACATTCAGTACTTC
TRBJ2-3 TRBD2 TRBV7-3 . CASSSGGASTDTQYF TGTGCCAGCAGCTCCGGGGGGGCCAGCACAGATACGCAGTATTTT
TRBJ2-7 TRBD2 TRBV19 many CASTWTSGVKYEQYF TGTGCCAGTACCTGGACTAGCGGAGTGAAGTACGAGCAGTACTTC
TRBJ1-5 . TRBV25-1 . CASSDGSGPQHF TGTGCCAGCAGTGATGGGTCTGGACCCCAGCATTTT
TRBJ1-1 . TRBV4-1 few CASSPRRDNTEAFF TGCGCCAGCAGCCCCCGCCGGGACAACACTGAAGCTTTCTTT
TRBJ2-7 . TRBV7-9 many CASSYTSYEQYF TGTGCCAGCAGCTATACATCCTACGAGCAGTACTTC
TRBJ1-5 . TRBV20-1 . CSARDTLGAGPQHF TGCAGTGCTAGAGATACGTTAGGGGCTGGGCCCCAGCATTTT
TRBJ2-1 . TRBV6-2/TRBV6-3 many CASSPRGSTYNEQFF TGTGCCAGCAGCCCGAGGGGGTCCACCTACAATGAGCAGTTCTTC
TRBJ1-1 . TRBV24-1 . CATSAGEGRLGTEAFF TGTGCCACCAGCGCGGGAGAGGGGAGGTTGGGCACTGAAGCTTTCTTT
TRBJ2-2 . TRBV5-5 few CASSLGLWLFNNTGELFF TGTGCCAGCAGCTTGGGGCTCTGGCTTTTTAACAACACCGGGGAGCTGTTTTTT
TRBJ2-7 TRBD2 TRBV4-2 many CASSSPSGIGEQYF TGTGCCAGCAGCTCGCCCAGCGGGATTGGCGAGCAGTACTTC
TRBJ1-4 . TRBV20-1 many CSAARVGSEKLFF TGCAGTGCGGCAAGGGTCGGGAGTGAAAAACTGTTTTTT
TRBJ2-7 . TRBV28 few CASSLVMAGAYEQYF TGTGCCAGCAGTTTAGTTATGGCAGGGGCCTACGAGCAGTACTTC
TRBJ2-7 TRBD2 TRBV7-9 few CASSPGLAGVGASYEQYF TGTGCCAGCAGCCCCGGACTAGCGGGAGTCGGCGCCTCCTACGAGCAGTACTTC
TRBJ2-2 . TRBV7-9 . CASSLEGFTGELFF TGTGCCAGCAGCTTAGAAGGGTTCACCGGGGAGCTGTTTTTT
TRBJ2-2 . TRBV5-1 . CACSLELRTSTGELFF TGCGCCTGCAGCTTGGAATTACGAACGAGCACCGGGGAGCTGTTTTTT
TRBJ2-6 . TRBV5-4 many CASIGGTERSGANVLTF TGTGCCAGCATTGGGGGGACGGAGCGCTCTGGGGCCAACGTCCTGACTTTC
TRBJ2-3 . TRBV6-1 few CASTRYVGLNTDTQYF TGTGCCAGCACTCGTTATGTCGGGTTAAACACAGATACGCAGTATTTT
TRBJ2-7 TRBD1 TRBV20-1 many CSARKTGDVSEQYF TGCAGTGCTAGGAAGACAGGGGACGTCTCCGAGCAGTACTTC
TRBJ1-2 TRBD1 TRBV12-3/TRBV12-4 many CASSPIDRENGYTF TGTGCCAGCAGTCCGATAGACAGGGAAAATGGCTACACCTTC
TRBJ1-3 . TRBV3-1 many CASSPRTISGNTIYF TGTGCCAGCAGCCCCCGGACCATCTCTGGAAACACCATATATTTT
TRBJ2-7 . TRBV7-2 . CASSKDRPAEQYF TGTGCCAGCAGCAAAGACCGCCCCGCCGAGCAGTACTTC
TRBJ2-4 . TRBV5-1 many CASSLGGNIQYF TGCGCCAGCAGCTTGGGCGGGAACATTCAGTACTTC
TRBJ1-4 . TRBV11-2 few CASSSRWTGEDREKLFF TGTGCCAGCAGCTCCAGGTGGACGGGGGAGGATCGTGAAAAACTGTTTTTT
TRBJ1-4 . TRBV28 few CASSLGRAGSWDEKLFF TGTGCCAGCAGTTTAGGGCGGGCAGGTTCATGGGATGAAAAACTGTTTTTT
TRBJ1-1 . TRBV6-5 . CASTLKGNTEAFF TGTGCCAGCACGCTAAAGGGGAACACTGAAGCTTTCTTT
TRBJ2-1 TRBD2 TRBV4-1 few CASSQGGLALDEQFF TGCGCCAGCAGCCAAGGGGGACTAGCGTTAGATGAGCAGTTCTTC
TRBJ1-5 . TRBV23-1 many CASSQSGGNSNQPQHF TGCGCCAGCAGTCAATCTGGGGGGAATAGCAATCAGCCCCAGCATTTT
TRBJ2-3 TRBD1 TRBV4-1 few CASSRDRGRTDTQYF TGCGCCAGCAGCCGAGACAGGGGGCGGACAGATACGCAGTATTTT
TRBJ2-7 . TRBV28 few CASRDFNEQYF TGTGCCAGCCGGGATTTTAACGAGCAGTACTTC
TRBJ2-3 TRBD1 TRBV10-3 many CAISDPGQSSDTQYF TGTGCCATCAGTGATCCGGGACAGTCATCGGATACGCAGTATTTT
TRBJ1-4 . TRBV10-3 . CAISESIREKLFF TGTGCCATCAGTGAGTCGATCCGGGAAAAACTGTTTTTT
TRBJ2-5 TRBD1 TRBV15 . CATSRGTGGTGQETQYF TGTGCCACCAGCAGAGGAACAGGGGGCACGGGGCAAGAGACCCAGTACTTC
TRBJ2-7 . TRBV30 few CAWSTQAYEQYF TGTGCCTGGAGTACCCAGGCCTACGAGCAGTACTTC
TRBJ2-3 TRBD2 TRBV25-1 many CASSESVAGGLWGYTQYF TGTGCCAGCAGTGAATCGGTAGCGGGGGGCCTGTGGGGATATACGCAGTATTTT
TRBJ2-7 . TRBV27 once CASRGRGLTYEQYF TGTGCCAGCAGAGGGCGTGGCCTGACCTACGAGCAGTACTTC
TRBJ1-4 . TRBV4-2 many CASSQFGLDTGREKLFF TGTGCCAGCAGCCAATTCGGGCTTGACACGGGGAGAGAAAAACTGTTTTTT
TRBJ1-2 . TRBV4-3 many CASSQDWASSYGYTF TGCGCCAGCAGCCAAGATTGGGCTTCGAGCTATGGCTACACCTTC
TRBJ2-4 TRBD1 TRBV12-3/TRBV12-4 . CASSRQGAKNIQYF TGTGCCAGCAGTAGACAGGGGGCCAAAAACATTCAGTACTTC
TRBJ2-2 . TRBV10-2 . CASSAQAGELFF TGCGCCAGCAGTGCTCAGGCCGGGGAGCTGTTTTTT
TRBJ1-1 . TRBV7-3 many CASSQQGGSTEAFF TGTGCCAGCAGTCAACAGGGAGGTTCTACCGAAGCTTTCTTT
TRBJ1-4 . TRBV29-1 many CSVQFSEAGEKLFF TGCAGCGTCCAATTTTCGGAGGCGGGGGAAAAACTGTTTTTT
TRBJ1-4 . TRBV25-1 many CASSEYSGTYEKLFF TGTGCCAGCAGTGAATACTCCGGGACGTACGAAAAACTGTTTTTT
TRBJ2-1 . TRBV7-9 many CASSLERGAAYNEQFF TGTGCCAGCAGCTTAGAAAGGGGGGCAGCTTACAATGAGCAGTTCTTC
TRBJ2-5 . TRBV9 few CASSVAAMGQETQYF TGTGCCAGCAGCGTAGCGGCCATGGGACAAGAGACCCAGTACTTC
TRBJ1-4 TRBD1 TRBV6-5 few CASSWQGETNEKLFF TGTGCCAGCAGTTGGCAGGGGGAAACTAATGAAAAACTGTTTTTT
TRBJ2-7 TRBD2 TRBV28 few CASSSERGNYEQYF TGTGCCAGCAGTAGCGAGCGGGGGAACTACGAGCAGTACTTC
TRBJ2-6 . TRBV7-2 few CASSLASSGANVLTF TGTGCCAGCAGCTTAGCGAGCTCTGGGGCCAACGTCCTGACTTTC